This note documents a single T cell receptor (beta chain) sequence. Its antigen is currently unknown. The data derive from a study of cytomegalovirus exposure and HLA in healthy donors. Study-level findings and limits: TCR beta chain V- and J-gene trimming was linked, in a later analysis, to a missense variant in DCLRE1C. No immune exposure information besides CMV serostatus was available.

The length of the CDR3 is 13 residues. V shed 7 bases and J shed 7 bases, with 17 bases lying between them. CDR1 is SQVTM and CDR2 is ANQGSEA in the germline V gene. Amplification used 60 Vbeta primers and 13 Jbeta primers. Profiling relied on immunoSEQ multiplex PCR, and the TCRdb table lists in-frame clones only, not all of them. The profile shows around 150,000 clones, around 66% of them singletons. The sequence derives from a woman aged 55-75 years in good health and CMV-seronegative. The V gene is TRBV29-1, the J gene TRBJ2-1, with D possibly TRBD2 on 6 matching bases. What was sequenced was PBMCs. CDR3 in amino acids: CSAGPLAENEQFF. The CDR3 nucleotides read TGCAGCGCCGGACCCTTAGCGGAGAATGAGCAGTTCTTC.